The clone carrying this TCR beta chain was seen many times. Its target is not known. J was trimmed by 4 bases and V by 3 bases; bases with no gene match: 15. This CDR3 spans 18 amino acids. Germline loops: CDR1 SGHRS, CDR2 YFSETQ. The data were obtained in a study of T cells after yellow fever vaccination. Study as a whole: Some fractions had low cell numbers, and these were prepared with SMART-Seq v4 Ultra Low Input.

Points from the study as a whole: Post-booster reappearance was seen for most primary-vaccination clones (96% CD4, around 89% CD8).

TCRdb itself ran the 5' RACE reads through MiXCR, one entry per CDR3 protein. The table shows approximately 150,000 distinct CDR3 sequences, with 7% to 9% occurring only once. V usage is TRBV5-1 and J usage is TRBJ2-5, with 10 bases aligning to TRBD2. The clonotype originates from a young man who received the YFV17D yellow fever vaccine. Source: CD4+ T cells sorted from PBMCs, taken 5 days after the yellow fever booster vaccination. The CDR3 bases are TGCGCCAGCAGCTCTTGGATGCAGCGGGAGGGCCTCAGAGAGACCCAGTACTTC. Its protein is CASSSWMQREGLRETQYF.